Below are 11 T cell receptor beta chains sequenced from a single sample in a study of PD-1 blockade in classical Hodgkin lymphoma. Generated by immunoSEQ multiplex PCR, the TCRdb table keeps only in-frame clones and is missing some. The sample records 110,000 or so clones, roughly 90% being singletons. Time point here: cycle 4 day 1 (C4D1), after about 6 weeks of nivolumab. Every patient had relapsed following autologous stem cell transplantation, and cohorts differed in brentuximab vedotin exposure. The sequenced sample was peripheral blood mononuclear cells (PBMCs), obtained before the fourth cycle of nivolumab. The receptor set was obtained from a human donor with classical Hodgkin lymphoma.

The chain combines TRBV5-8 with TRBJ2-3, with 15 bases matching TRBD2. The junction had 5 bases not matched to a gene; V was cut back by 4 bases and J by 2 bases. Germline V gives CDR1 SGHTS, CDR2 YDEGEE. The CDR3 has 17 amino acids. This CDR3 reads CASSPGTSGRPTDTQYF. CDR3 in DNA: TGTGCCAGCAGCCCCGGGACTAGCGGGAGGCCCACAGATACGCAGTATTTT.

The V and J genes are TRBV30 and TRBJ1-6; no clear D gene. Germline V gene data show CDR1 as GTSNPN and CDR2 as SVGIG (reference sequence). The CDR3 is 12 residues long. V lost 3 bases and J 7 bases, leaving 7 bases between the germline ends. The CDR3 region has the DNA TGTGCCTGGAGGAGCAGAAATTCACCCCTCCACTTT. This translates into CAWRSRNSPLHF. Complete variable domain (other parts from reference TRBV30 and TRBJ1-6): SQTIHQWPATLVQPVGSPLSLECTVEGTSNPNLYWYRQAAGRGLQLLFYSVGIGQISSEVPQNLSASRPQDRQFILSSKKLLLSDSGFYLCAWRSRNSPLHFGNGTRLTVT.

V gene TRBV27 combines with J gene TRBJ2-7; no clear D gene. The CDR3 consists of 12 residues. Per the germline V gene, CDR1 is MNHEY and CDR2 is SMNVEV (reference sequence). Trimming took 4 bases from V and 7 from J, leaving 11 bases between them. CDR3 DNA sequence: TGTGCCAGCAGTTCGTACGAGAGTGAGCAGTACTTC. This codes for CASSSYESEQYF.

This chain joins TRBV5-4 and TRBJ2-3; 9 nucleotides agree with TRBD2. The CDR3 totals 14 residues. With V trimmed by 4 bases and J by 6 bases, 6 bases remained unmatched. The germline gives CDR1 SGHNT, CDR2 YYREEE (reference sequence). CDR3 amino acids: CASSPREGRDTQYF. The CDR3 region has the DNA TGTGCCAGCAGCCCGCGGGAGGGCCGGGATACGCAGTATTTT.

CDR3 residues: CASSLDGTAYEQYF. CDR3 DNA: TGTGCCAGCAGCTTAGATGGGACTGCCTACGAGCAGTACTTC. The chain employs TRBV7-2 and TRBJ2-7; D is perhaps TRBD2 (6 bases). Trimming took 1 base from V and 2 from J, leaving 9 bases between them. Germline V gene lookup returns CDR1 SGHTA and CDR2 FQGNSA. CDR3 length equals 14 residues.

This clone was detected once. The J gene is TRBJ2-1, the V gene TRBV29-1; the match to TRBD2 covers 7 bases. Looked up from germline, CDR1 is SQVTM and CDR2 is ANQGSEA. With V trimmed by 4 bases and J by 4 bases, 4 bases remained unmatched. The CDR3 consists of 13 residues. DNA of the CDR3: TGCAGCGTTGGCGGGAGAGCTTACAATGAGCAGTTCTTC. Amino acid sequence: CSVGGRAYNEQFF.

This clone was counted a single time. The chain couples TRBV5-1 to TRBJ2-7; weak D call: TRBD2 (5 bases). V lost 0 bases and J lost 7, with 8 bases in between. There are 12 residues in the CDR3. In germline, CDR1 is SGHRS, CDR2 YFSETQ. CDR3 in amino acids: CASSLVREEQYF. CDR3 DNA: TGCGCCAGCAGCTTGGTCCGGGAAGAGCAGTACTTC.

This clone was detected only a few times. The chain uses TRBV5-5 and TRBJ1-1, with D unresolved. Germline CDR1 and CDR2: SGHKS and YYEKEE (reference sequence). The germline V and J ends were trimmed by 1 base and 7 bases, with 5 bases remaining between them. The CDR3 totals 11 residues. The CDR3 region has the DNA TGTGCCAGCAGCTTGCGGAGTGAAGCTTTCTTT. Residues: CASSLRSEAFF.

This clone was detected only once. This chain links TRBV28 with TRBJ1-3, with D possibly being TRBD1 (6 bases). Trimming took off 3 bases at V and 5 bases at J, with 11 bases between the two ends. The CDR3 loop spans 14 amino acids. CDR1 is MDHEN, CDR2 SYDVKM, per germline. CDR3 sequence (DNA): TGTGCCAGCAGTTTTATGGGGGGCCGAAACACCATATATTTT. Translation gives CASSFMGGRNTIYF.

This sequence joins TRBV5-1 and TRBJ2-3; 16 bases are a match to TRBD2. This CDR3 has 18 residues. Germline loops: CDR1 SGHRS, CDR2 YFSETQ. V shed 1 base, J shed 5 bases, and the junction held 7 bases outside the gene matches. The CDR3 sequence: CASSLSGTSGRAGDTQYF. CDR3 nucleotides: TGCGCCAGCAGCTTGTCGGGGACTAGCGGGAGGGCGGGAGATACGCAGTATTTT.

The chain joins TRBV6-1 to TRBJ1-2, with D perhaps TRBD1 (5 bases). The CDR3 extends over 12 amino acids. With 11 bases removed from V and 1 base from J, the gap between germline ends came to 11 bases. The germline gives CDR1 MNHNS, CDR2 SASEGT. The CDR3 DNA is TGTGCCGGGGGAGGCGTTAACTATGGCTACACCTTC. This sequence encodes CAGGGVNYGYTF.